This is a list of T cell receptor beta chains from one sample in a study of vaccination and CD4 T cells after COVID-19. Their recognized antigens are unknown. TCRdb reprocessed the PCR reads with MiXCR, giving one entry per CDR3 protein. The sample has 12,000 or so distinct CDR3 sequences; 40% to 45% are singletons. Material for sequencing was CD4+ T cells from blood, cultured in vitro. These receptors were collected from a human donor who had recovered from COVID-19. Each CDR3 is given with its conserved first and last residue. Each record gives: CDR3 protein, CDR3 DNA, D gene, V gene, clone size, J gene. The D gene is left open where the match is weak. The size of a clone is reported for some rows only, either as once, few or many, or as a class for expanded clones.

CASSPDRADEQYF TGTGCCAGCTCACCCGACAGGGCCGACGAGCAGTACTTC TRBD1 TRBV18 NA TRBJ2-7
CASSHPSRAGVRDTQYF TGTGCCAGCAGCCACCCTTCGCGAGCGGGAGTTAGAGATACGCAGTATTTT TRBD2 TRBV7-2 NA TRBJ2-3
CSAPRERIQYF TGCAGTGCGCCCCGGGAACGAATTCAGTACTTC NA TRBV20-1 NA TRBJ2-4
CSARLNRASTDTQYF TGCAGTGCTAGACTAAATCGGGCTAGCACAGATACGCAGTATTTT NA TRBV20-1 few TRBJ2-3
CSARDSQVGKEAFF TGCAGTGCTAGAGATAGCCAGGTCGGGAAGGAAGCTTTCTTT NA TRBV20-1 NA TRBJ1-1
CASSRSPLNKGRGQTQYF TGTGCCAGCAGCCGATCCCCCCTCAATAAAGGCAGGGGGCAGACCCAGTACTTC TRBD1 TRBV27 NA TRBJ2-5
CASSPAQAASYGYTF TGTGCCAGCAGCCCGGCGCAGGCAGCCAGCTATGGCTACACCTTC NA TRBV11-3 large TRBJ1-2
CAISLNAGGSSTDTQYF TGTGCCATCAGTCTCAACGCGGGGGGCAGTAGCACAGATACGCAGTATTTT TRBD2 TRBV10-3 NA TRBJ2-3
CASSLGPSSGVNSYNEQFF TGTGCCAGCAGCTTAGGGCCTTCTAGCGGGGTGAACTCCTACAATGAGCAGTTCTTC TRBD2 TRBV7-2 few TRBJ2-1
CATSEGDYEQYF TGTGCCACCAGTGAAGGGGACTACGAGCAGTACTTC NA TRBV24-1 NA TRBJ2-7
CASSESGGYTF TGTGCCAGCAGTGAATCGGGGGGCTACACCTTC NA TRBV25-1 NA TRBJ1-2